The 19 T cell receptor beta chains given below trace back to one sample, sequenced in a study of CD8+ T cells in alopecia areata. cDNA serving as the sequencing template came from extracted, reverse transcribed RNA. Sequencing was performed with immunoSEQ multiplex PCR; in TCRdb, only in-frame clones are kept and a portion is missing. The sample yields 90,000 to 120,000 clones, 59% seen once. The sequenced sample consisted of CD8+ T cells sorted from blood. The receptor source for this set is a human donor in good health.

This rearrangement joins TRBV5-1 to TRBJ2-7; the D gene is possibly TRBD2 (6 bases). From germline, CDR1 is SGHRS and CDR2 YFSETQ. The CDR3 covers 13 residues. Trimming cost V 3 bases and J 5 bases, with 12 bases left between them. The CDR3 region is CASSWEDLDEQYF. CDR3 sequence (DNA): TGCGCCAGCAGCTGGGAGGATCTGGACGAGCAGTACTTC.

This chain joins TRBV7-8 and TRBJ1-3; D is ambiguous. Between the trimmed V and J ends, which lost 4 bases and 2 bases, there was a span of 12 bases. Germline V gene lookup returns CDR1 SGHVS and CDR2 FQNEAQ. There are 15 residues in the CDR3. This CDR3 reads CASSSEERAGNTIYF. In nucleotides, the CDR3 is TGTGCCAGCAGCTCTGAGGAACGAGCTGGAAACACCATATATTTT. Supplemented by reference TRBV7-8 and TRBJ1-3, the full variable domain reads GAGVSQSPRYKVAKRGQDVALRCDPISGHVSLFWYQQALGQGPEFLTYFQNEAQLDKSGLPSDRFFAERPEGSVSTLKIQRTQQEDSAVYLCASSSEERAGNTIYFGEGSWLTVV.

This clone occurred a few times. This chain uses TRBV4-1 with TRBJ2-5; 14 nucleotides line up with TRBD2. V lost 1 base to trimming and J lost 1 base; unmatched junction nucleotides: 8. The CDR3 contains 19 residues. From germline, CDR1 is MGHRA and CDR2 YSYEKL. The CDR3 DNA sequence: TGCGCCAGCAGCCAAGGACTAGCGGGGGGGCCGGGGATCCAAGAGACCCAGTACTTC. Amino acid sequence: CASSQGLAGGPGIQETQYF.

This clone turned up a few times. V usage is TRBV7-9 and J usage is TRBJ1-5; D call uncertain. This CDR3 region has 16 residues. The germline V and J ends were trimmed by 5 bases and 5 bases, with 19 bases remaining between them. Germline V gene data show CDR1 as SEHNR and CDR2 as FQNEAQ (reference sequence). CDR3 sequence reads: CASSPSPGVGDQPQHF. For the CDR3, the DNA is TGTGCCAGCAGCCCATCCCCAGGTGTCGGGGATCAGCCCCAGCATTTT.

In DNA form, the CDR3 reads TGTGCCAGCAGTTTGGGGACAGGGGCTTACGAGCAGTACTTC. Translated: CASSLGTGAYEQYF. The gene calls are TRBV27 and TRBJ2-7, with TRBD1 matching 10 bases. V dropped 3 bases and J dropped 4; count of bases not matched to a gene: 3. The V gene's germline CDR1 is MNHEY and CDR2 SMNVEV (reference sequence). The CDR3 is made up of 14 amino acids.

The chain couples TRBV4-3 to TRBJ1-2; D gene ambiguous. Germline CDR1 is LGHNA and CDR2 is YSLEER. The CDR3 is made up of 16 amino acids. V was shortened by 1 base and J by 4 bases, with 16 bases between the two germline ends. As DNA, the CDR3 is TGCGCCAGCAGCCAAGGCAGGCAGGCCTCCGGCTATGGCTACACCTTC. Its translation is CASSQGRQASGYGYTF.

This clone has at least ten counts. At one of its ends the junction is not consistent with the germline gene, which may arise from a read error. The chain employs TRBV7-2 and TRBJ2-3; 12 positions agree with TRBD2. CDR1 SGHTA and CDR2 FQGNSA come from the germline V gene. The CDR3 runs 15 residues. CDR3 sequence: CASSLAGGRADTQYF. DNA for the CDR3: TGTGCCAGCAGCCTAGCGGGGGGGCGGGCAGATACGCAGTATTTT.

CDR3 residues: CASSFRRNQPQHF. DNA of the CDR3: TGTGCCAGCAGTTTTCGGCGGAATCAGCCCCAGCATTTT. J is TRBJ1-5 and V is TRBV28, with D uncertain. Germline CDR1 reads MDHEN; CDR2 reads SYDVKM. The CDR3 has 13 amino acids. V lost 3 bases to trimming and J lost 4 bases, with 7 bases between them.

This chain uses TRBV4-3 with TRBJ1-2, with 7 nucleotides matching TRBD1. Trimming took 3 bases from V and 4 from J; bases not matched to a gene: 5. Germline loops: CDR1 LGHNA, CDR2 YSLEER. The CDR3 runs 14 residues. CDR3 region: CASSQTTGSYGYTF. Written as DNA, the CDR3 is TGCGCCAGCAGCCAGACGACAGGGAGCTATGGCTACACCTTC.

In its sample, this clone was seen a few times. The chain combines TRBV13 with TRBJ2-1; D is perhaps TRBD2 (5 bases). Trimming removed 5 bases from V and 2 bases from J, with 16 bases in between. Germline V gene data show CDR1 as PRHDT and CDR2 as FYEKMQ (reference sequence). The CDR3 runs 16 residues. The CDR3 nucleotides are TGTGCCAGCAGCACTCGGAGCGGAAGTGCCTACAATGAGCAGTTCTTC. Amino acid sequence: CASSTRSGSAYNEQFF.

This chain joins TRBV29-1 and TRBJ1-1, with D perhaps TRBD1 (5 bases). Germline CDR1 SQVTM, CDR2 ANQGSEA. The CDR3 contains 10 residues. V lost 3 bases to trimming and J lost 6 bases, with 5 bases between them. CDR3: CSVEGAEAFF. Written as DNA, the CDR3 is TGCAGCGTTGAGGGGGCTGAAGCTTTCTTT.

The CDR3 reads CASSDSTSGGETQYF. The CDR3 nucleotides are TGCGCCAGCAGTGACTCGACTAGCGGGGGAGAGACCCAGTACTTC. V and J are TRBV10-2 and TRBJ2-5; 12 bases map to TRBD2. The V segment lost 3 bases and the J segment 4 bases; nucleotides outside the gene matches: 3. The germline CDR1 and CDR2 sequences are WSHSY and SAAADI. This CDR3 has 15 residues.

The chain joins TRBV4-1 to TRBJ2-7; 11 positions agree with TRBD1. With V trimmed by 4 bases and J by 5 bases, 7 bases remained unmatched. The germline gives CDR1 MGHRA, CDR2 YSYEKL. This CDR3 has 15 amino acids. CDR3 DNA sequence: TGCGCCAGCAGCCGCGGGACAGGGGGTGTGGACGAGCAGTACTTC. Translating it yields CASSRGTGGVDEQYF.

The V and J genes are TRBV13 and TRBJ2-5; 7 bases match TRBD1. This CDR3 spans 14 amino acids. V trimming: 5 bases; J trimming: 4 bases; junction bases outside the gene matches: 7. Germline lookup yields CDR1 PRHDT and CDR2 FYEKMQ (reference sequence). Here the CDR3 DNA reads TGTGCCAGCAGCCCGGGGACAGAGTCAGAGACCCAGTACTTC. Translating gives CASSPGTESETQYF.

CDR3 sequence reads: CASSPRTGARPIQYF. Here the CDR3 DNA reads TGTGCCAGCAGTCCCCGGACAGGGGCCCGGCCGATTCAGTACTTC. This sequence joins TRBV28 and TRBJ2-4; 9 nucleotides line up with TRBD1. The CDR3 is 15 residues long. Germline CDR1 and CDR2: MDHEN and SYDVKM. The V and J ends lost 5 bases and 10 bases, in that order; junction bases with no gene match: 12. The full variable domain, its missing parts supplied by reference TRBV28 and TRBJ2-4, is DVKVTQSSRYLVKRTGEKVFLECVQDMDHENMFWYRQDPGLGLRLIYFSYDVKMKEKGDIPEGYSVSREKKERFSLILESASTNQTSMYLCASSPRTGARPIQYFGAGTRLSVL.

CDR3 nucleotides: TGTGCCTGGAGTATCGGACAGGGCCAAGAGACCCAGTACTTC. This sequence encodes CAWSIGQGQETQYF. The chain carries TRBV30 and TRBJ2-5, with 8 bases identical to TRBD1. CDR3 length equals 14 residues. In germline, CDR1 is GTSNPN, CDR2 SVGIG (reference sequence). The V and J ends lost 2 bases and 1 base, in that order; junction bases with no gene match: 3.

The rearrangement uses TRBV2 and TRBJ1-1, with D unclear. V was shortened by 10 bases and J by 6 bases, with 15 bases between the two germline ends. The CDR3 runs to 12 residues. Germline CDR1 SNHLY, CDR2 FYNNEI. The CDR3 spells CATEPQGPEAFF. CDR3 in DNA: TGTGCCACAGAACCACAAGGACCTGAAGCTTTCTTT.

Only a few counts were recorded for this clone. The genes are TRBV7-6 and TRBJ1-1; D might be TRBD1 (6 bases). The CDR3 has 15 residues. Germline assignment: CDR1 SGHVS and CDR2 FNYEAQ. With 1 base removed from V and 0 bases from J, the gap between germline ends came to 9 bases. CDR3 loop: CASSLGQGLNTEAFF. As DNA, the CDR3 is TGTGCCAGCAGCTTAGGTCAGGGGTTGAACACTGAAGCTTTCTTT.

This clone has only one observation. The J gene is TRBJ1-1, the V gene TRBV29-1; possible D gene TRBD1, 5 bases. The V end was cut by 3 bases, the J end by 4 bases, with 9 bases between. Per the germline V gene, CDR1 is SQVTM and CDR2 is ANQGSEA. This CDR3 region has 12 residues. DNA of the CDR3: TGCAGCGTTGACAAGGGGTCCACTGAAGCTTTCTTT. It yields the protein CSVDKGSTEAFF.